This TCR beta chain was profiled in a study of blood T cell repertoires in COVID-19. On the study more broadly: Samples of COVID-19 (acute and convalescent) were obtained from the United States, Italy and Spain. Nucleic acid was either cDNA or gDNA, and it came from T cells, B-cell-depleted T cells, or PBMCs.

As processed by the authors: The assay estimated nucleated cells by amplifying reference gene primers. TCRdb's copy holds only in-frame clones and misses some; the assay was immunoSEQ multiplex PCR. The V and J calls and clone size are taken from that table; D and trimming were inferred from the DNA. The sample contains about 50,000 clones, around nine tenths of which appear only once. The CDR3 totals 15 residues. Germline lookup yields CDR1 LNHNV and CDR2 YYDKDF (reference sequence). The trim removed 5 bases at V and 6 bases at J, leaving 10 bases unmatched. This sequence was found in a human donor in a cohort sampled during active COVID-19. The sample comprised peripheral blood. The V and J genes are TRBV15 and TRBJ2-1; 7 bases match TRBD1. CDR3 sequence: CATSRAGTAFNEQFF. In DNA, the CDR3 is TGTGCCACCAGCCGAGCCGGGACAGCATTCAATGAGCAGTTCTTC.